Sequencing of this T cell receptor (beta chain) was carried out in a study of T cell responses to AZD1222 COVID-19 vaccine. TCRdb's copy holds only in-frame clones and misses some; the assay was immunoSEQ multiplex PCR. The table has 170,000 or so clones, 93% seen once; the top ten hold about 0.9%. Trimming pared 3 bases from V and 0 bases from J, leaving 11 bases between. This CDR3 has 15 amino acids. Germline CDR1 reads LNHDA; CDR2 reads SQIVND (reference sequence). The TCR sequence derives from an adult in good health. V and J are TRBV19 and TRBJ1-1; no clear D gene. The material was peripheral blood, obtained on day 0 of AZD1222 vaccination. CDR3 amino acids: CASSISRTLNTEAFF. The DNA for the CDR3 is TGTGCCAGTAGTATTTCCAGGACCCTGAACACTGAAGCTTTCTTT.